This entry is about one TCR beta chain. Antigen specificity is unknown. This sample is part of a study of graft-versus-host responses after intestinal transplantation. Study-wide context: The transplants performed in recipients were multivisceral, liver-intestinal, or isolated intestinal. Study findings and constraints: Detection of GvH clones occurred in recipient marrow, and some had their first appearance in ileum or blood. Allografts carried high graft-versus-host to host-versus-graft clonal ratios in patients having graft-donor T cell macrochimerism. Early declines in HvG clones that occurred post-transplant were associated with peak circulating GvH clone levels.

Only in-frame clones appear in the TCRdb table, and some are missing; sequencing was by immunoSEQ multiplex PCR. The sample holds about 130,000 clones, about 93% seen once. Losses at the gene ends were 6 bases for V and 1 base for J; bases not matched to a gene: 6. The CDR3 sequence is 15 residues long. Per the germline V gene, CDR1 is MNHEY and CDR2 is SVGAGI. J is TRBJ1-5 and V is TRBV6-5, with TRBD1 matching 7 bases. This clonotype originated in a human donor who received an intestinal transplant. Specimen: unstimulated CD4+ T cells sorted from spleen or lymph node cells, collected before intestinal transplant. In nucleotides, the CDR3 is TGTGCCAGCAGAAAACAGGGGTTCAGCAATCAGCCCCAGCATTTT. Residues: CASRKQGFSNQPQHF.